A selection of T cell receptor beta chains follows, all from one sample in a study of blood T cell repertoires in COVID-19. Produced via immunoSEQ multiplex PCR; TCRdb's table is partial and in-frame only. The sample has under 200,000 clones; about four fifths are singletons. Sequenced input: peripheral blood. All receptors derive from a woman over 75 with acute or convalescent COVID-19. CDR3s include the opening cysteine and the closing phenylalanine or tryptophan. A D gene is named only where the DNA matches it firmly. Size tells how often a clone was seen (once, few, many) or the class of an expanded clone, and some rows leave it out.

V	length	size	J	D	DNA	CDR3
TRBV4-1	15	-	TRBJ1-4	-	TGCGCCAGCAGCCAAGAAATTGGGGGGTCTGAAAAACTGTTTTTT	CASSQEIGGSEKLFF
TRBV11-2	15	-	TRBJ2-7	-	TGTGCCAGCAGCTTCCGGGAAGGCAGGTCCTACGAGCAGTACTTC	CASSFREGRSYEQYF
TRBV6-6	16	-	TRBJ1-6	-	TGTGCCAGCACCACCACCCTCCGGGGGGACGGTTCACCCCTCCACTTT	CASTTTLRGDGSPLHF
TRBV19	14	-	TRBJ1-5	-	TGTGCCAGTAGTAACAGGGCAAGCAATCAGCCCCAGCATTTT	CASSNRASNQPQHF
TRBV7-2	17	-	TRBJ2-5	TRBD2	TGTGCCAGCAGCTTAGCCCTAGCGGGGGGGTTAGGAGAGACCCAGTACTTC	CASSLALAGGLGETQYF
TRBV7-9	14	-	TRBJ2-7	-	TGTGCCAGCAGCTTAAGCAGGGAAGCCTACGAGCAGTACTTC	CASSLSREAYEQYF
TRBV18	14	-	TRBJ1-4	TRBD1	TGTGCCAGCTCACCGGGACAGGGTAATGAAAAACTGTTTTTT	CASSPGQGNEKLFF
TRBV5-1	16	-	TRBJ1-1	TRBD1	TGCGCCAGCAGACCCGGGACAGGGACCCTGAACACTGAAGCTTTCTTT	CASRPGTGTLNTEAFF
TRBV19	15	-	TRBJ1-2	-	TGTGCCAGCGAGGATGGGGGGGCCGGGCCCTATGGCTACACCTTC	CASEDGGAGPYGYTF
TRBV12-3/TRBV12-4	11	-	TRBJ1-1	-	TGTGCCAGCTCCGACTTGGCTGAAGCTTTCTTT	CASSDLAEAFF
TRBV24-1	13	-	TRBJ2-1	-	TGTGCCACCAGTGATTCCGGGTTGGATGAGCAGTTCTTC	CATSDSGLDEQFF
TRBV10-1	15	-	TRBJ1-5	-	TGCGCCAGCAGTGCAGGGAGGATTATAGGTCAGCCCCAGCATTTT	CASSAGRIIGQPQHF
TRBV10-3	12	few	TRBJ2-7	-	TGTGCCATCATGGACAGCTCCTACGAGCAGTACTTC	CAIMDSSYEQYF
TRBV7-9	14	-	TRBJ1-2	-	TGTGCCAGCAGCTTTCTAGAGTCTAACTATGGCTACACCTTC	CASSFLESNYGYTF
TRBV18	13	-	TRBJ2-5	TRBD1	TGTGCCAGCTCACAGGACAGGCAAGAGACCCAGTACTTC	CASSQDRQETQYF
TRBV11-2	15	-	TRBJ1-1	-	TGTGCCAGCAGCTTAGGGGGGACTAAAGGGAATGGAGCTTTCTTT	CASSLGGTKGNGAFF
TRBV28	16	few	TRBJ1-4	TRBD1	TGTGCCAGCAGCTACCAGACAGGGACAACTAATGAAAAACTGTTTTTT	CASSYQTGTTNEKLFF
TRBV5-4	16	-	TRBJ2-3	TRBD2	TGTGCCAGCAGCTTATGGACTAGCGGCTACACAGATACGCAGTATTTT	CASSLWTSGYTDTQYF
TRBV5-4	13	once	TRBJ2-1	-	TGTGCCAGCAGCCTAGACAGGAACAATGAGCAGTTCTTC	CASSLDRNNEQFF
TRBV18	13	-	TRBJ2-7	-	TGTGCCAGCGCAGACCCCACTAGGACCGAGCAGTACTTC	CASADPTRTEQYF
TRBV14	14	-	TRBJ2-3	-	TGTGCCAGCAGCCCGTCCCCGAGGGCAGATACGCAGTATTTT	CASSPSPRADTQYF
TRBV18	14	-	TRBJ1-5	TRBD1	TGTGCCAGCTCACCAGGGCAGGGGGACCAGCCCCAGCATTTT	CASSPGQGDQPQHF
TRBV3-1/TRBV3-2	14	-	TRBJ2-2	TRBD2	TGTGCCAGCAGTCACAATAGCGGGACCGGGGAGCTGTTTTTT	CASSHNSGTGELFF
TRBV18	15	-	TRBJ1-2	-	TGTGCCAGCTCACCACCGGGACTGTCGAACTATGGCTACACCTTC	CASSPPGLSNYGYTF
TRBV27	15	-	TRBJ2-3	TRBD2	TGTGCCAGCAGACGGACTAGCGGGGGCACAGATGCGCAGTATTTT	CASRRTSGGTDAQYF
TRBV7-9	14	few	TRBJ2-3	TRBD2	TGTGCCAGCAGCTTGGGACTAGCACAAGATACGCAGTATTTT	CASSLGLAQDTQYF
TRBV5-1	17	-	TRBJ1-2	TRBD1	TGCGCCAGCAGCTTGGTAGGACAGGGGCACCGAAGACAAGGCTACACCTTC	CASSLVGQGHRRQGYTF
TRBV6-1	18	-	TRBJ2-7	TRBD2	TGTGCCAGCAGTGAGTTTAGGACTAGCGGTTTTACCGCCTACGAGCAGTACTTC	CASSEFRTSGFTAYEQYF
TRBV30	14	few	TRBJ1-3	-	TGTGCCTGGAGTAGAGGAGCGACTGGAAACACCATATATTTT	CAWSRGATGNTIYF
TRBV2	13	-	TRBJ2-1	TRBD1	TGTGCCAGCACGGGGACAGGGAACAATGAGCAGTTCTTC	CASTGTGNNEQFF
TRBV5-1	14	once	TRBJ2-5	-	TGCGCCAGCAGCTTGGCCCCAGGGAAAGAGACCCAGTACTTC	CASSLAPGKETQYF
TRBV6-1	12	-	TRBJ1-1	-	TGTGCCAGCAGTGAACAGGGGACTGAAGCTTTCTTT	CASSEQGTEAFF
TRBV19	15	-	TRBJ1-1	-	TGTGCCAGTAGTTCTACCAGGGGACGCCACACTGAAGCTTTCTTT	CASSSTRGRHTEAFF
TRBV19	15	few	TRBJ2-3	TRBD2	TGTGCCAGTAGTGCCGGGAGGCCTAGCACAGATACGCAGTATTTT	CASSAGRPSTDTQYF
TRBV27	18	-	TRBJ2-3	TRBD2	TGTGCCAGCAGTTACGGGGGGATTAGCGGACCTGTGGGTGGTACGCAGTATTTT	CASSYGGISGPVGGTQYF
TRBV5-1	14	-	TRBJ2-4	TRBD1	TGCGCCAGCAGCTCGGGACAGGGAGGGGACATTCAGTACTTC	CASSSGQGGDIQYF
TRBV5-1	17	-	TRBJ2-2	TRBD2	TGCGCCAGCAGCTTGGGGCCTAGCGGGGGGAACACCGGGGAGCTGTTTTTT	CASSLGPSGGNTGELFF
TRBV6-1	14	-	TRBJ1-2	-	TGTGCCAGCAGTGAAGCCCACAGTAACTATGGCTACACCTTC	CASSEAHSNYGYTF
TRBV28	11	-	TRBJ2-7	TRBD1	TGTGCCAGCAGTTCAGGGGGCGAGCAGTACTTC	CASSSGGEQYF
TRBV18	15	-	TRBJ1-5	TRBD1	TGTGCCAGCTCGCGAGGGACAGGGGGCAATCAGCCCCAGCATTTT	CASSRGTGGNQPQHF
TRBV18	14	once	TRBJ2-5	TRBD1	TGTGCCAGCTCTCCGGGACAGGGTAAAGAGACCCAGTACTTC	CASSPGQGKETQYF
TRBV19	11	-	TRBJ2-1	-	TGTGCCAGTAGTCTGGCCAATGAGCAGTTCTTC	CASSLANEQFF
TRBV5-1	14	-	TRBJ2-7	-	TGCGCCAGCAGCTTACAGGCGCTCTCCTACGAGCAGTACTTC	CASSLQALSYEQYF
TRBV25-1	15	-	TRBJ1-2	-	TGTGCCAGCAGTGAATATCGCGAGGCTTTCTATGGCTACACCTTC	CASSEYREAFYGYTF
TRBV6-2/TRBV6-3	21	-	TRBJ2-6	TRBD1	TGTGCCAGCAGTTACTCGTTCGAGGACAGGGGTTACCATTCTGGGGCCAACGTCCTGACTTTC	CASSYSFEDRGYHSGANVLTF
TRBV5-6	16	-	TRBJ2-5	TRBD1	TGTGCCAGCAGCTTGTTTCTTGGGACAGGGCAAGAGACCCAGTACTTC	CASSLFLGTGQETQYF
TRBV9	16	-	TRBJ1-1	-	TGTGCCAGCAGCGTAAAGTTAGGGACTCCGAACACTGAAGCTTTCTTT	CASSVKLGTPNTEAFF
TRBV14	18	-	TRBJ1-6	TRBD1	TGTGCCAGCAGCCAAGTTCTAGGGACAGGGAGGGGCAGGCCACCCCTCCACTTT	CASSQVLGTGRGRPPLHF
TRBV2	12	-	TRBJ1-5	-	TGTGCCAGCACCAGGGGCAATCAGCCCCAGCATTTT	CASTRGNQPQHF
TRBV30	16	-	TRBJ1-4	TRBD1	TGTGCCTGGAAGGCCCCTTACGGGACAGGGTATGAAAAACTGTTTTTT	CAWKAPYGTGYEKLFF
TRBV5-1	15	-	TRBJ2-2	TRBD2	TGCGCCAGCAGCTTCTCACTAACTAGCGCCGGGGAGCTGTTTTTT	CASSFSLTSAGELFF
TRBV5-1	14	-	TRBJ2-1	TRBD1	TGCGCCAGCCAGCCGACAGGGGTCGACAATGAGCAGTTCTTC	CASQPTGVDNEQFF
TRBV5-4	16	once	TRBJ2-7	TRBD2	TGTGCCAGCAGCACTGTAGCGGGGGGGATCTCCTACGAGCAGTACTTC	CASSTVAGGISYEQYF
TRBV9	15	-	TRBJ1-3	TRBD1	TGTGCCAGCAGCGTAGGACAGGGGCACATGAACACCATATATTTT	CASSVGQGHMNTIYF